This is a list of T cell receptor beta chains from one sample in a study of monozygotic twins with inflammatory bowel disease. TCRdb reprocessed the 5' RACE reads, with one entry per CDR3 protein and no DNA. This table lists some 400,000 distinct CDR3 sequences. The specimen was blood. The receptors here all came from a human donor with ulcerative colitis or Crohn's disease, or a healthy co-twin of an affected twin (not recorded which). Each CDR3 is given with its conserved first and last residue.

cdr3_aa: CSAGTSGREDTQYF
v_call: TRBV29-1
j_call: TRBJ2-3

cdr3_aa: CASSSLGGVDGYTF
v_call: TRBV27
j_call: TRBJ1-2

cdr3_aa: CASSLRNQGDAFF
v_call: TRBV12-3/TRBV12-4
j_call: TRBJ1-1

cdr3_aa: CASSLPDSRVEAFF
v_call: TRBV28
j_call: TRBJ1-1

cdr3_aa: CASSVVGGVTYNEQFF
v_call: TRBV9
j_call: TRBJ2-1

cdr3_aa: CASSPRARGNEKLFF
v_call: TRBV19
j_call: TRBJ1-4

cdr3_aa: CASSEGQDGDGYTF
v_call: TRBV6-1
j_call: TRBJ1-2

cdr3_aa: CASSPPSGRADTQYF
v_call: TRBV27
j_call: TRBJ2-3

cdr3_aa: CASRPGVRGTTEAFF
v_call: TRBV12-2
j_call: TRBJ1-1

cdr3_aa: CASSLIAGKGGNEQFF
v_call: TRBV5-1
j_call: TRBJ2-1

cdr3_aa: CASSLGDPTVAYF
v_call: TRBV11-2
j_call: TRBJ2-3

cdr3_aa: CASSRTSDTQYF
v_call: TRBV7-9
j_call: TRBJ2-3

cdr3_aa: CSARGSGRGTYNEQFF
v_call: TRBV20-1
j_call: TRBJ2-1

cdr3_aa: CASTLRGDAEAFF
v_call: TRBV7-9
j_call: TRBJ1-1

cdr3_aa: CCVRTGGYEQYF
v_call: TRBV29-1
j_call: TRBJ2-7

cdr3_aa: CASSVKGPPTGSNQPQHF
v_call: TRBV6-1
j_call: TRBJ1-5

cdr3_aa: CASTFTGVAGDRWFF
v_call: TRBV7-2
j_call: TRBJ2-1

cdr3_aa: CATSGISDEQFF
v_call: TRBV24-1
j_call: TRBJ2-1

cdr3_aa: CASSERAGGPNEQFF
v_call: TRBV4-2
j_call: TRBJ2-1

cdr3_aa: CASSQDLDNQPQHF
v_call: TRBV4-1
j_call: TRBJ1-5

cdr3_aa: CASRPGSPRETQYF
v_call: TRBV19
j_call: TRBJ2-5

cdr3_aa: CASSEKRAITGGNTGELFF
v_call: TRBV6-1
j_call: TRBJ2-2

cdr3_aa: CASSGQYITKITEAFF
v_call: TRBV25-1
j_call: TRBJ1-1

cdr3_aa: CASSNGLKGQPQHF
v_call: TRBV12-3/TRBV12-4
j_call: TRBJ1-5

cdr3_aa: CASSHTEQISPYGYTF
v_call: TRBV7-8
j_call: TRBJ1-2

cdr3_aa: CASRGLAGGPGELFF
v_call: TRBV19
j_call: TRBJ2-2

cdr3_aa: CASSPGLAYDEQFF
v_call: TRBV7-6
j_call: TRBJ2-1

cdr3_aa: CSAIPGGPSRNEQFF
v_call: TRBV20-1
j_call: TRBJ2-1

cdr3_aa: CASSLFGISPLHF
v_call: TRBV7-2
j_call: TRBJ1-6

cdr3_aa: CSAWGQGLDSGELFF
v_call: TRBV29-1
j_call: TRBJ2-2

cdr3_aa: CASSLAGVGEAFF
v_call: TRBV7-3
j_call: TRBJ1-1

cdr3_aa: CSLYGDVSYNEQFF
v_call: TRBV20-1
j_call: TRBJ2-1

cdr3_aa: CASSKGTGAREQYF
v_call: TRBV5-1
j_call: TRBJ2-7

cdr3_aa: CASSRGAGDFYEQYF
v_call: TRBV19
j_call: TRBJ2-7

cdr3_aa: CSVALAFREQVEQYF
v_call: TRBV29-1
j_call: TRBJ2-7